Listed below are T cell receptor beta chains from one sample, sequenced in a study of blood T cell repertoires in COVID-19. The data were produced by immunoSEQ multiplex PCR, yet TCRdb's version contains in-frame clones alone and is incomplete. The repertoire holds approximately 100,000 clones, approximately 82% seen once, with 15% to 20% in the top ten. The sample consisted of peripheral blood. Receptors originate from a woman aged 55-70 years with acute or convalescent COVID-19. Each CDR3 is given without its conserved first and last residue. A D gene is named only where the DNA matches it firmly.

TRBV9,TRBJ2-1,TRBD2,ASSGSGTPYNEQF
TRBV5-1,TRBJ1-3,TRBD1,ASSSTGVYTIY
TRBV29-1,TRBJ1-1,TRBD1,SVPGQGSNTEAF
TRBV28,TRBJ2-5,TRBD2,ASSTRAGGWSETQY
TRBV24-1,TRBJ2-5,.,ATSEGGAVLETQY
TRBV5-1,TRBJ1-4,.,ASSLQGDTGKLF
TRBV6-5,TRBJ1-5,.,ASSLTGTQPQH
TRBV19,TRBJ1-4,.,ASSSRSSEKLF
TRBV10-3,TRBJ1-1,.,AISNPTTNTEAF
TRBV2,TRBJ2-3,.,ASVQGGTQDTQY
TRBV7-7,TRBJ2-5,.,ASSLGRSFQETQY
TRBV7-3,TRBJ2-1,.,ASSLTSRDGEF
TRBV10-3,TRBJ1-2,TRBD1,AISESGTVYGYT
TRBV19,TRBJ2-2,TRBD2,ASRAGSLDTGELF
TRBV19,TRBJ2-1,TRBD2,ASSMSPGLAGLNEQF
TRBV19,TRBJ2-7,.,ASSMSPLPSRSYEQY